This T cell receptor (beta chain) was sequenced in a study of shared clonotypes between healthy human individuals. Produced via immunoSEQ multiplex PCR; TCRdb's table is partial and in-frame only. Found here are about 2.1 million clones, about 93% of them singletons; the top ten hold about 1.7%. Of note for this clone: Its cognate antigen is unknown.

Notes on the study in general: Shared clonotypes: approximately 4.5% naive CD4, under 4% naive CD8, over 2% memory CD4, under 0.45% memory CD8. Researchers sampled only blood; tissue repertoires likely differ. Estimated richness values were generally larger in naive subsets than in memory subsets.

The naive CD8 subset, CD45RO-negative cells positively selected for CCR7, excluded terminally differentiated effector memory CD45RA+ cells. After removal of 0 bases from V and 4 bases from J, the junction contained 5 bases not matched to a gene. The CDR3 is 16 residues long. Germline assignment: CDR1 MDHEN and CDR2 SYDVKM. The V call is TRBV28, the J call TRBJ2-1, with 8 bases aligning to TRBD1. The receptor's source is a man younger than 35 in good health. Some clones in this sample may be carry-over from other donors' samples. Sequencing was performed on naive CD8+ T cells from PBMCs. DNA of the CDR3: TGTGCCAGCAGTTTATGGGACAGGGTACGGTACAATGAGCAGTTCTTC. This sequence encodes CASSLWDRVRYNEQFF. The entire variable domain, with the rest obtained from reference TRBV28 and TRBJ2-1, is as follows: DVKVTQSSRYLVKRTGEKVFLECVQDMDHENMFWYRQDPGLGLRLIYFSYDVKMKEKGDIPEGYSVSREKKERFSLILESASTNQTSMYLCASSLWDRVRYNEQFFGPGTRLTVL.